Below are 2 T cell receptor beta chains sequenced from a single sample in a study of T cell responses to AZD1222 COVID-19 vaccine. The protocol was immunoSEQ multiplex PCR, while the TCRdb copy is restricted to in-frame clones and leaves out a portion. The table lists 50,000 to 70,000 clones, 85% of them singletons. The sequenced sample was peripheral blood, obtained on day 0 of MenACWY control vaccination. The source is an adult in good health.

The rearrangement joins TRBV19 to TRBJ1-3; D may be TRBD1 (5 bases). The CDR3 spans 13 residues. Germline V CDR1 and CDR2: LNHDA, SQIVND (reference sequence). V was shortened by 7 bases and J by 2 bases, with 9 bases between the two germline ends. The DNA for the CDR3 is TGTGCCAGTAATGTGGACACTGGAAACACCATATATTTT. This translates into CASNVDTGNTIYF.

This clone was picked up one time. This chain links TRBV6-5 with TRBJ1-6; D is unresolved. The CDR3 runs to 16 residues. Germline loops: CDR1 MNHEY, CDR2 SVGAGI. Deletions cut 4 bases from V and 7 bases from J, with 17 bases between. CDR3 in amino acids: CASSSLVETGNSPLHF. Written as DNA, the CDR3 is TGTGCCAGCAGTTCCCTCGTGGAAACGGGGAATTCACCCCTCCACTTT.